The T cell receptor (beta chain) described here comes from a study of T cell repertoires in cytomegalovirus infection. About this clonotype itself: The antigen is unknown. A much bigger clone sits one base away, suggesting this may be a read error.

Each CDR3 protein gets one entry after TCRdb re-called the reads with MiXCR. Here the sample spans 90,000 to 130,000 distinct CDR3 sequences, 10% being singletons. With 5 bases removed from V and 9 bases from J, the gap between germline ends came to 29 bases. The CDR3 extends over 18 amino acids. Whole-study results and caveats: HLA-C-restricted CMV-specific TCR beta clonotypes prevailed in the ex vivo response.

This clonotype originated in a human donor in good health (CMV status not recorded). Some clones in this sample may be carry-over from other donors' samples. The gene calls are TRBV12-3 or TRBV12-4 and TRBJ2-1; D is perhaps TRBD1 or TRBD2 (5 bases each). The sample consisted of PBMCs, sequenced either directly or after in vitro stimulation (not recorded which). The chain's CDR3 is CASSISRGQGPLAGEQFF. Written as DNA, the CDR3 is TGTGCCAGCAGTATAAGTAGAGGGCAGGGACCCCTCGCGGGTGAGCAGTTCTTC.